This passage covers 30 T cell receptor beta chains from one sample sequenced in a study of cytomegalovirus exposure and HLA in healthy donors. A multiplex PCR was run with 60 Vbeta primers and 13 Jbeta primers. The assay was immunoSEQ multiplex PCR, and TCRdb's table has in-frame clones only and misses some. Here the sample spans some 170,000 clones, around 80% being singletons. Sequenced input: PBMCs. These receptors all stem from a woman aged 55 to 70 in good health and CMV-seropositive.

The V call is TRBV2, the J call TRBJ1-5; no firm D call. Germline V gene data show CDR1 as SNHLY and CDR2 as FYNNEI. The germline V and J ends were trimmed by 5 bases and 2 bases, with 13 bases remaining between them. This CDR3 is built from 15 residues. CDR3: CASSREQSGNQPQHF. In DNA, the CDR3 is TGTGCCAGCAGTAGGGAGCAGTCGGGCAATCAGCCCCAGCATTTT.

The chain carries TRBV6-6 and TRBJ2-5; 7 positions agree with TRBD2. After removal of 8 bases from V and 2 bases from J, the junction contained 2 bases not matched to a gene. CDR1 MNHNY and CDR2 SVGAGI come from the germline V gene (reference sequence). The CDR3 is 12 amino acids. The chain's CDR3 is CASGGGQETQYF. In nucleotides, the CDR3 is TGTGCCAGCGGCGGGGGTCAAGAGACCCAGTACTTC.

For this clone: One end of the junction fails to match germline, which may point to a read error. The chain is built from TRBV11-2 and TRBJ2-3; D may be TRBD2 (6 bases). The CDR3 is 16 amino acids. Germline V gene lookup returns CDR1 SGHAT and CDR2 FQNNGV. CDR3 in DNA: TGTGCCAGCAGCTTAGGGGCTAGCGCAAGCACAGATACGCGGTATTTT. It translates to CASSLGASASTDTRYF. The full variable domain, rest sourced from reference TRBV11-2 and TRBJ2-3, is EAGVAQSPRYKIIEKRQSVAFWCNPISGHATLYWYQQILGQGPKLLIQFQNNGVVDDSQLPKDRFSAERLKGVDSTLKIQPAKLEDSAVYLCASSLGASASTDTRYFGPGTRLTVL.

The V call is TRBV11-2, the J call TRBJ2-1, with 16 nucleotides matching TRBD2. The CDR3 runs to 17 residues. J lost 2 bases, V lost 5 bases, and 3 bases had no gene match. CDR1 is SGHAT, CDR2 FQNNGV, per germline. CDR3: CASSTGTSGGAYNEQFF. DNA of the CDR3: TGTGCCAGCAGCACCGGGACTAGCGGGGGGGCCTACAATGAGCAGTTCTTC.

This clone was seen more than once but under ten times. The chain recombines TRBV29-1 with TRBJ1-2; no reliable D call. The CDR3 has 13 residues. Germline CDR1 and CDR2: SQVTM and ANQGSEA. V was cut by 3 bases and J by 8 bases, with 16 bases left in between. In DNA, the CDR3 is TGCAGCGTTGATAAAGGTTCGGGAAGCGGCTACACCTTC. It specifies CSVDKGSGSGYTF.

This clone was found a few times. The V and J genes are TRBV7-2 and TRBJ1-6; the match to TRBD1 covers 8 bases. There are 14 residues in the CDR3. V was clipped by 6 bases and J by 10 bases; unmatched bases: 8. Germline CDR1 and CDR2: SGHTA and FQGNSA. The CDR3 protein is CASRFQGARSPLHF. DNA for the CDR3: TGTGCCAGCAGATTCCAGGGGGCACGGTCACCCCTCCACTTT. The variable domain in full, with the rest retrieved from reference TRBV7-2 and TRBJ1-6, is GAGVSQSPSNKVTEKGKDVELRCDPISGHTALYWYRQSLGQGLEFLIYFQGNSAPDKSGLPSDRFSAERTGGSVSTLTIQRTQQEDSAVYLCASRFQGARSPLHFGNGTRLTVT.

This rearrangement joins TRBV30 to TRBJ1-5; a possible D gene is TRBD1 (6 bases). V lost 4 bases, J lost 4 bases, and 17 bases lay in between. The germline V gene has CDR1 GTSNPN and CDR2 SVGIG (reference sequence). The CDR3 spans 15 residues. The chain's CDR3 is CAWIGGGGSNQPQHF. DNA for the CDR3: TGTGCCTGGATCGGCGGGGGGGGCTCTAATCAGCCCCAGCATTTT.

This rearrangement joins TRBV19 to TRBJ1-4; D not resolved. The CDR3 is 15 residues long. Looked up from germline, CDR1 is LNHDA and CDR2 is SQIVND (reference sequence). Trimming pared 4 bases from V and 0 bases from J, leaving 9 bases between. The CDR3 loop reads CASSTSAATNEKLFF. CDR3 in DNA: TGTGCCAGTAGTACCTCGGCGGCAACTAATGAAAAACTGTTTTTT.

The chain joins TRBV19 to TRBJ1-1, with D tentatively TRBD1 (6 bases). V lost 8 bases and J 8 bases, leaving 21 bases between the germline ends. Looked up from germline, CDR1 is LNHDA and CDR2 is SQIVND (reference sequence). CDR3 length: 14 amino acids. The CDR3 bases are TGTGCCAGTTCCCTGGACAGTTCCTTAAACGAAGCTTTCTTT. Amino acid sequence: CASSLDSSLNEAFF.

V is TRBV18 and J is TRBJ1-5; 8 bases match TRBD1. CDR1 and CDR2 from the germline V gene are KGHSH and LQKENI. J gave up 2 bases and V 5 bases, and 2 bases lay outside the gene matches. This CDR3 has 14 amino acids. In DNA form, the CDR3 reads TGTGCCAGCTCAGACAGGGGTGGCAATCAGCCCCAGCATTTT. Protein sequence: CASSDRGGNQPQHF.

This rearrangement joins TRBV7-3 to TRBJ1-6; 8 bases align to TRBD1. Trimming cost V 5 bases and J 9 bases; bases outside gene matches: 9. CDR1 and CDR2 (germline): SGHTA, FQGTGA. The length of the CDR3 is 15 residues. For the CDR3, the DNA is TGTGCCAGCAGCCCCGGACAGGGATCAAGTTCACCCCTCCACTTT. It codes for CASSPGQGSSSPLHF.

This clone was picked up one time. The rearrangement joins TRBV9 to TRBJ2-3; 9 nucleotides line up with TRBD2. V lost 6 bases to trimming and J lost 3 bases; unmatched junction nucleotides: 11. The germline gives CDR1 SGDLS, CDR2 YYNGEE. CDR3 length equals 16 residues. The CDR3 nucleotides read TGTGCCAGCAAGGCGGGGGGGCCAATAGGGACAGATACGCAGTATTTT. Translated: CASKAGGPIGTDTQYF.

Written as DNA, the CDR3 is TGTGCCAGCAGCTTAGGCGGGGGGGCAGATACGCAGTATTTT. Encoded protein: CASSLGGGADTQYF. The chain joins TRBV7-7 to TRBJ2-3, with 9 positions matching TRBD2. The J segment lost 4 bases and the V segment lost 1 base, leaving 0 bases of the junction unmatched. Looked up from germline, CDR1 is SSHAT and CDR2 is FNYEAQ (reference sequence). This CDR3 is 14 amino acids long.

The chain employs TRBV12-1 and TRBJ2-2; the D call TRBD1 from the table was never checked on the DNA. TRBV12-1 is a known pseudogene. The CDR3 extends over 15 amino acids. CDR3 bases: TGTGCCAGCAGCCCACATCCCGCGAACACCGGGGAGCTGTTTTTT. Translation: CASSPHPANTGELFF.

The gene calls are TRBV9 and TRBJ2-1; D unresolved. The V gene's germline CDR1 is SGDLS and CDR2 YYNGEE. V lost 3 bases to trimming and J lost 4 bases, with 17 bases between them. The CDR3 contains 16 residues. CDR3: CASSARVGDFYNEQFF. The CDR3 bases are TGTGCCAGCAGCGCCCGGGTAGGAGACTTTTACAATGAGCAGTTCTTC.

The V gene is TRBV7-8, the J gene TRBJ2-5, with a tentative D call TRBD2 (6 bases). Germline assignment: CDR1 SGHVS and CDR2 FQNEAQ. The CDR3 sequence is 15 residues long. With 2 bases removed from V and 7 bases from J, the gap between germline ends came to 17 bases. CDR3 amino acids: CASSLRAGSQGTQYF. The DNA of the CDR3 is TGTGCCAGCAGCTTACGGGCGGGGTCTCAGGGGACCCAGTACTTC.

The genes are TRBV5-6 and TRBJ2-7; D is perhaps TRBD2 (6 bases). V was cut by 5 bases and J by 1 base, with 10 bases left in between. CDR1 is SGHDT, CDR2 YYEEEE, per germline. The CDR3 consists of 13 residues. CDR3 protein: CASRGGASYEQYF. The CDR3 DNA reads TGTGCCAGCAGAGGCGGGGCATCCTACGAGCAGTACTTC.

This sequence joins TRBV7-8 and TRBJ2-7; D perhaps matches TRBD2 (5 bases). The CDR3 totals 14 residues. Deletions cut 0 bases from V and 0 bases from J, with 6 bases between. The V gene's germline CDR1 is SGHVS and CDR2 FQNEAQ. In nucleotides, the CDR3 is TGTGCCAGCAGCTTAGCGGGGAGCTCCTACGAGCAGTACTTC. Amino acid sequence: CASSLAGSSYEQYF.

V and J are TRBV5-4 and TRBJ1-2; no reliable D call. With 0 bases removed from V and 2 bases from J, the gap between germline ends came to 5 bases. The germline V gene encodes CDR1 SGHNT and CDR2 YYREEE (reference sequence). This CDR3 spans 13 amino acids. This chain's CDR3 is CASSLGHNYGYTF. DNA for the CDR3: TGTGCCAGCAGCTTGGGGCACAACTATGGCTACACCTTC. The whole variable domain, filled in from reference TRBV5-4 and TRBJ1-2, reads ETGVTQSPTHLIKTRGQQVTLRCSSQSGHNTVSWYQQALGQGPQFIFQYYREEENGRGNFPPRFSGLQFPNYSSELNVNALELDDSALYLCASSLGHNYGYTFGSGTRLTVV.

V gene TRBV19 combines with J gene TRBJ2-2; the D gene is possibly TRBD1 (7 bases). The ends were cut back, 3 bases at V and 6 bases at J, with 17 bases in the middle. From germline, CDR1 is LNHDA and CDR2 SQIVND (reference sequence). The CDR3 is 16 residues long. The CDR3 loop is CASSINRGGRAGELFF. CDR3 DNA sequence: TGTGCCAGTAGTATCAACAGGGGAGGTAGGGCCGGGGAGCTGTTTTTT.

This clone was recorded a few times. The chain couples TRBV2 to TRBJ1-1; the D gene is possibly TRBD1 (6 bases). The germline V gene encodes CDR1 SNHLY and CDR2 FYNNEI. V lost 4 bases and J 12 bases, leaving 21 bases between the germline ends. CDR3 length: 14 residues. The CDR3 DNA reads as TGTGCCAGCAGTGGTTCCGGGACAACTCGGAAAACTTTCTTT. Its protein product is CASSGSGTTRKTFF.

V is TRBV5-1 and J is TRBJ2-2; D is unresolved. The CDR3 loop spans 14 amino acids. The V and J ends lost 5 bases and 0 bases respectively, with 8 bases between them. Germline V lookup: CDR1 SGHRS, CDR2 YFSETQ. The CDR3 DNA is TGCGCCAGCAGATCCCAATCGAACACCGGGGAGCTGTTTTTT. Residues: CASRSQSNTGELFF.

The CDR3 coding sequence is TGTGCCAGCAGCTTAGCCCTCCTACCGGGACAGGCGCAGTTACCTTCACCCCTCCACTTT. This codes for CASSLALLPGQAQLPSPLHF. The chain uses TRBV7-8 and TRBJ1-6; 8 nucleotides match TRBD1. This CDR3 has 20 amino acids. Germline CDR1 is SGHVS and CDR2 is FQNEAQ. The V gene end was trimmed by 0 bases and the J gene end by 9 bases; junction bases not matched to a gene: 19.

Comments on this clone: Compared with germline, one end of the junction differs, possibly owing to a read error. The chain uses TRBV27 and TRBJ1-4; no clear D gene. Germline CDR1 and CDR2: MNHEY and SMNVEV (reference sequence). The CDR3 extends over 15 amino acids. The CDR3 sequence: CASKRRNRLNEKLFF. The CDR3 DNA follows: TGTGCCAGCAAAAGGAGAAACAGACTAAATGAAAAGCTGTTTTTT.

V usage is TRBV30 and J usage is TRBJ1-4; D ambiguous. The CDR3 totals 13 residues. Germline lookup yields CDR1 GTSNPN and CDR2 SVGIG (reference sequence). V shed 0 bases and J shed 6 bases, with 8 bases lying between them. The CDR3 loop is CAWSVNQYEKLFF. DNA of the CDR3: TGTGCCTGGAGTGTTAATCAGTATGAAAAACTGTTTTTT.

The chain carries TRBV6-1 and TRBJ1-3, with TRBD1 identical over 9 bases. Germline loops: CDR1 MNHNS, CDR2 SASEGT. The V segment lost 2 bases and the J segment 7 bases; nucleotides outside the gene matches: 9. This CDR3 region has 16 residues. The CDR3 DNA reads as TGTGCCAGCAGTGAAATTGCGACAGGGGGACGTAACACCATATATTTT. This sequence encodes CASSEIATGGRNTIYF.

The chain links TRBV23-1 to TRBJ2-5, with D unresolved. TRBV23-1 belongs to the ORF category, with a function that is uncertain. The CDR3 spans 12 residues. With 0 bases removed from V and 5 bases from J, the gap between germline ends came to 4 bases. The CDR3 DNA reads TGCGCCAGCAGTCAATCGGCCGAGACCCAGTACTTC. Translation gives CASSQSAETQYF.

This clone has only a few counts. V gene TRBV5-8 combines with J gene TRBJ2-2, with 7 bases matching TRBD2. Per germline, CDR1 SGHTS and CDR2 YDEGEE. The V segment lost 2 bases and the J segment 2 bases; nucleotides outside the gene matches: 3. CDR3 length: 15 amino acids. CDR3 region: CASSFGGGNTGELFF. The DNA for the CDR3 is TGTGCCAGCAGCTTTGGCGGGGGAAACACCGGGGAGCTGTTTTTT.

CDR3 sequence (DNA): TGTGCCAGCAGCAGACTAGCGGGGGCCGAGCAGTACTTC. It codes for CASSRLAGAEQYF. V and J are TRBV25-1 and TRBJ2-7, with TRBD2 matching over 12 bases. V dropped 6 bases and J dropped 6; count of bases not matched to a gene: 3. Germline V gene lookup returns CDR1 MGHDK and CDR2 SYGVNS. The CDR3 contains 13 residues.

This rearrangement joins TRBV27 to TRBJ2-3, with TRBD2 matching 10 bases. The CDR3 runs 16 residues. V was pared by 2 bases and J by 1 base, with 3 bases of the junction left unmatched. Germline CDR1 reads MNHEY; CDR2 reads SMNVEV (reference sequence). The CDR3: CASSLRLAGGTDTQYF. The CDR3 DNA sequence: TGTGCCAGCAGTTTACGACTAGCGGGTGGCACAGATACGCAGTATTTT.